Following are 26 T cell receptor beta chains from one sample sequenced in a study of identifying expanded T cells in peripheral blood. Data came from immunoSEQ multiplex PCR; TCRdb stores just in-frame clones and leaves some out. Here the sample spans 50,000 to 65,000 clones, roughly nine tenths being singletons. Sequencing was carried out using blood. These receptors came from a person aged 18-70 years in good health.

V gene TRBV29-1 combines with J gene TRBJ2-7; either TRBD1 or TRBD2 may fit D (5 bases each). Germline loops: CDR1 SQVTM, CDR2 ANQGSEA. V dropped 6 bases and J dropped 3 bases, with 21 bases sitting between them. CDR3 length: 15 residues. The chain's CDR3 is CSVARGSGGLYEQYF. The CDR3 nucleotides are TGCAGCGTAGCCCGGGGCTCGGGTGGACTCTACGAGCAGTACTTC.

The chain joins TRBV6-1 to TRBJ1-5; D unresolved. From germline, CDR1 is MNHNS and CDR2 SASEGT. Trimming cost V 2 bases and J 5 bases, with 4 bases left between them. This CDR3 contains 12 residues. CDR3 region: CASSERDQPQHF. DNA for the CDR3: TGTGCCAGCAGTGAAAGAGATCAGCCCCAGCATTTT.

The rearrangement uses TRBV21-1 and TRBJ2-5. TRBV21-1 counts as a pseudogene. The CDR3 extends over 16 amino acids. CDR3 in amino acids: CASSKEVARRKETQYF. The CDR3 bases are TGTGCCAGCAGCAAAGAAGTTGCCCGACGGAAAGAGACCCAGTACTTC.

The chain has TRBV27 and TRBJ2-7, with D hard to call. Trimming stripped 7 bases from V and 5 bases from J, with 15 bases between. From germline, CDR1 is MNHEY and CDR2 SMNVEV (reference sequence). The CDR3 is 13 residues long. CDR3 protein: CASMLAGDHEQYF. The CDR3 DNA follows: TGTGCCAGCATGTTGGCAGGAGACCACGAGCAGTACTTC.

The chain carries TRBV4-3 and TRBJ2-7, with D perhaps TRBD1 (6 bases). The CDR3 is 15 residues long. Germline-derived CDR1 and CDR2 are LGHNA and YSLEER. The V gene lost 0 bases and the J gene lost 3 bases, with 12 bases spanning the gap. CDR3 DNA sequence: TGCGCCAGCAGCCAAGAGGTATTAGGGGGCTACGAGCAGTACTTC. It yields the protein CASSQEVLGGYEQYF.

The rearrangement uses TRBV12-5 and TRBJ2-4; D ambiguous. The CDR3 sequence is 14 residues long. Trimming cost V 7 bases and J 1 base, with 11 bases left between them. Looked up from germline, CDR1 is LGHNT and CDR2 is FRNRAP. For the CDR3, the DNA is TGTGCTAGTGTCCGGTATTTCGCCAAAAACATTCAGTACTTC. This sequence encodes CASVRYFAKNIQYF.

The CDR3 DNA is TGTGCCAGCAGTAGAGACGGAGCTGAAGCTTTCTTT. This encodes CASSRDGAEAFF. This sequence joins TRBV6-5 and TRBJ1-1; no reliable D call. Germline V gene lookup returns CDR1 MNHEY and CDR2 SVGAGI. CDR3 length: 12 residues. The V end was cut by 5 bases, the J end by 6 bases, with 10 bases between.

This chain links TRBV4-1 with TRBJ2-5, with D possibly being TRBD2 (5 bases). The end of the DNA is better explained by TRBJ2-7, so the J call may be wrong. The germline gives CDR1 MGHRA, CDR2 YSYEKL. This CDR3 is built from 15 residues. The CDR3 region is CASSQAFGSSYEQYF. For the CDR3, the DNA is TGCGCCAGCAGCCAAGCGTTTGGGAGCTCCTACGAGCAGTACTTC.

V gene TRBV6-5 combines with J gene TRBJ1-2; possible D gene TRBD1, 5 bases. The CDR3 has 15 amino acids. V was pared by 4 bases and J by 7 bases, with 19 bases between. The V gene's germline CDR1 is MNHEY and CDR2 SVGAGI. The chain's CDR3 is CASSSEPRASVGYTF. CDR3 DNA: TGTGCCAGCAGTTCCGAACCCAGGGCTTCGGTTGGCTACACCTTC.

The chain combines TRBV7-2 with TRBJ2-5, with a possible D match to TRBD2 (6 bases). The CDR3 has 14 residues. With 5 bases removed from V and 5 bases from J, the gap between germline ends came to 15 bases. The V gene's germline CDR1 is SGHTA and CDR2 FQGNSA. CDR3 in amino acids: CASSGPGVRETQYF. The CDR3 nucleotides are TGTGCCAGCAGCGGCCCGGGGGTTAGGGAGACCCAGTACTTC.

This clone appeared once. The gene calls are TRBV30 and TRBJ2-1; 8 positions agree with TRBD2. J lost 9 bases, V lost 5 bases, and 12 bases had no gene match. The CDR3 is 14 residues long. Germline assignment: CDR1 GTSNPN and CDR2 SVGIG (reference sequence). The CDR3 DNA reads TGTGCCTGGGGAAGCGGACTAGCCCTTTTTGAGCAGTTCTTC. Translating gives CAWGSGLALFEQFF.

The genes are TRBV7-2 and TRBJ2-7; unclear D gene. The germline V gene has CDR1 SGHTA and CDR2 FQGNSA. The V gene lost 7 bases and the J gene lost 3 bases, with 10 bases spanning the gap. This CDR3 is built from 12 residues. The CDR3 nucleotides are TGTGCCAGCATCGCGGAGATCTACGAGCAGTACTTC. Encoded protein: CASIAEIYEQYF.

CDR3 coding DNA: TGTGCCAGCAACGAACAGGGGACTGGGGCCAACGTCCTGACTTTC. It yields the protein CASNEQGTGANVLTF. V gene TRBV28 combines with J gene TRBJ2-6; 7 bases line up with TRBD1. V lost 7 bases and J lost 2; bases outside the gene matches: 5. Germline V lookup: CDR1 MDHEN, CDR2 SYDVKM. The CDR3 length is 15 residues.

This CDR3 is CASSERRGVSGQDSPLHF. CDR3 nucleotides: TGTGCCAGCAGTGAACGTAGAGGGGTTTCAGGGCAGGATTCACCCCTCCACTTT. The gene calls are TRBV6-1 and TRBJ1-6, with D maybe TRBD1 (5 bases). There are 18 residues in the CDR3. The V end was cut by 2 bases, the J end by 8 bases, with 22 bases between. Germline V gene sequence: CDR1 MNHNS, CDR2 SASEGT.

The CDR3 loop reads CASSQNSNSGRETQYF. The CDR3 DNA follows: TGCGCCAGCAGCCAAAACAGTAATAGCGGGCGGGAGACCCAGTACTTC. The V and J genes are TRBV5-1 and TRBJ2-5; 7 nucleotides align to TRBD2. The germline gives CDR1 SGHRS, CDR2 YFSETQ. The CDR3 is 16 residues long. V was pared by 4 bases and J by 5 bases, with 14 bases of the junction left unmatched. Based on the CDR3 plus reference TRBV5-1 and TRBJ2-5, the full variable domain is KAGVTQTPRYLIKTRGQQVTLSCSPISGHRSVSWYQQTPGQGLQFLFEYFSETQRNKGNFPGRFSGRQFSNSRSEMNVSTLELGDSALYLCASSQNSNSGRETQYFGPGTRLLVL.

CDR3 amino acids: CASSYEQGRREPQHF. CDR3 DNA sequence: TGTGCCAGCAGTTACGAGCAGGGGAGAAGGGAGCCCCAGCATTTT. The rearrangement joins TRBV6-6 to TRBJ1-5, with TRBD1 as a possible D gene (6 bases). The CDR3 extends over 15 amino acids. Per germline, CDR1 MNHNY and CDR2 SVGAGI (reference sequence). Trimming removed 2 bases from V and 8 bases from J, with 16 bases in between.

As DNA, the CDR3 is TGTGCCAGCAGTTCCGAACCGGGACAGAGAAATTCACCCCTCCACTTT. This sequence encodes CASSSEPGQRNSPLHF. The rearrangement links TRBV6-6 to TRBJ1-6; 7 bases are shared with TRBD1. Germline CDR1 and CDR2: MNHNY and SVGAGI (reference sequence). Losses at the gene ends were 4 bases for V and 7 bases for J; bases not matched to a gene: 10. The CDR3 loop spans 16 amino acids.

The V and J genes are TRBV5-6 and TRBJ2-3; TRBD1 aligns across 9 bases. The ends lost 6 bases at V and 4 bases at J; junction bases unmatched: 9. This CDR3 has 15 residues. Germline V gene sequence: CDR1 SGHDT, CDR2 YYEEEE. CDR3 loop: CASTLGGQGADTQYF. DNA for the CDR3: TGTGCCAGCACCCTGGGGGGACAGGGTGCAGATACGCAGTATTTT.

This chain links TRBV25-1 with TRBJ1-1, with D perhaps TRBD1 (6 bases). The CDR3 totals 14 residues. Trimming took off 3 bases at V and 4 bases at J, with 12 bases between the two ends. Looked up from germline, CDR1 is MGHDK and CDR2 is SYGVNS. As DNA, the CDR3 is TGTGCCAGCAGTGATTTTCAGGGGTCCACTGAAGCTTTCTTT. Translating it yields CASSDFQGSTEAFF.

The genes are TRBV29-1 and TRBJ2-5; 7 bases are shared with TRBD1. CDR3 length: 15 residues. CDR1 and CDR2 (germline): SQVTM, ANQGSEA. Unmatched junction bases numbered 6, after V lost 1 base and J lost 1 base. In DNA, the CDR3 is TGCAGCGTTGAAGGGAACAGGGGCAGCCAAGAGACCCAGTACTTC. It is translated as CSVEGNRGSQETQYF. Based on the CDR3 plus reference TRBV29-1 and TRBJ2-5, the full variable domain is SAVISQKPSRDICQRGTSLTIQCQVDSQVTMMFWYRQQPGQSLTLIATANQGSEATYESGFVIDKFPISRPNLTFSTLTVSNMSPEDSSIYLCSVEGNRGSQETQYFGPGTRLLVL.

The CDR3 nucleotides read TGCAGCGCCCCACCATCCGACAGGGGAATCTACAATGAGCAGTTCTTC. The encoded protein is CSAPPSDRGIYNEQFF. This chain connects TRBV29-1 to TRBJ2-1; 8 nucleotides align to TRBD1. CDR1 is SQVTM and CDR2 is ANQGSEA in the germline V gene. After removal of 7 bases from V and 3 bases from J, the junction contained 14 bases not matched to a gene. The CDR3 length is 16 residues.

The chain has TRBV6-5 and TRBJ2-7, with 8 bases identical to TRBD2. CDR1 is MNHEY, CDR2 SVGAGI, per germline. The CDR3 runs 15 residues. The ends lost 5 bases at V and 4 bases at J; junction bases unmatched: 10. CDR3 region: CASSPPARGGYEQYF. The CDR3 nucleotides read TGTGCCAGCAGTCCTCCCGCTCGGGGGGGATACGAGCAGTACTTC.

The chain has TRBV10-3 and TRBJ2-7; 10 nucleotides match TRBD2. The germline V gene encodes CDR1 ENHRY and CDR2 SYGVKD. The CDR3 is made up of 16 amino acids. V was clipped by 0 bases and J by 7 bases; unmatched bases: 9. The CDR3 loop reads CAISESYGAGGHEQYF. As DNA, the CDR3 is TGTGCCATCAGTGAGTCGTACGGAGCGGGAGGGCATGAGCAGTACTTC.

V and J are TRBV21-1 and TRBJ2-1; the table's D gene call, TRBD2, was not cross checked with the DNA. TRBV21-1 is shown as a pseudogene. The CDR3 extends over 14 amino acids. The CDR3 DNA sequence: TGTGCCAGCAGCAACCCAAGGCGGGGGGTTGAGCAGTTCTTC. Its translation is CASSNPRRGVEQFF.

The rearrangement uses TRBV6-1 and TRBJ2-7; D gene ambiguous. The CDR3 contains 13 residues. Trimming removed 1 base from V and 2 bases from J, with 6 bases in between. In germline, CDR1 is MNHNS, CDR2 SASEGT. The CDR3 DNA is TGTGCCAGCAGTGAAGACAGAACCTACGAGCAGTACTTC. Translated: CASSEDRTYEQYF.

The chain couples TRBV28 to TRBJ1-4; no clear D gene. Deletions cut 6 bases from V and 0 bases from J, with 14 bases between. CDR3 length: 16 amino acids. CDR1 and CDR2 from the germline V gene are MDHEN and SYDVKM. CDR3 coding DNA: TGTGCCAGCAGCCACACGTCCCCTGCAACTAATGAAAAACTGTTTTTT. This sequence encodes CASSHTSPATNEKLFF.